This TCR beta chain came from a study of a mutant IDH1 vaccine in newly diagnosed glioma. Study-level background: Patients had received radiotherapy, temozolomide, or both previously, most receiving both. V12 occurred at week 35 and V13 at week 47.

Specified time point: week 35, safety follow-up. Vaccinated patients received 300 ug of mutant IDH1 20-mer peptide per dose, with topical imiquimod. Patients, over weeks 1, 3, 5, 7, 11, 15, 19 and 23, received a total of eight vaccinations. This clone was detected only a few times. Its target is unknown. Repertoires were generated with immunoSEQ multiplex PCR, while TCRdb's copy carries only in-frame clones and drops some. This table holds 45,000 to 50,000 clones, 88% found once. V trimming: 6 bases; J trimming: 6 bases; junction bases outside the gene matches: 10. Germline CDR1 reads SQVTM; CDR2 reads ANQGSEA. This CDR3 region has 14 residues.

The sequence derives from a woman between 40 and 55 years old with glioma. V and J are TRBV29-1 and TRBJ1-2; TRBD1 agrees at 10 bases. Sequencing used PBMCs, obtained from a glioma patient whose treatment included an IDH1 peptide vaccine. The CDR3 nucleotides are TGCAGCGTCAGCCGGGACAGGGGTAGTAATGGCTACACCTTC. It specifies CSVSRDRGSNGYTF.